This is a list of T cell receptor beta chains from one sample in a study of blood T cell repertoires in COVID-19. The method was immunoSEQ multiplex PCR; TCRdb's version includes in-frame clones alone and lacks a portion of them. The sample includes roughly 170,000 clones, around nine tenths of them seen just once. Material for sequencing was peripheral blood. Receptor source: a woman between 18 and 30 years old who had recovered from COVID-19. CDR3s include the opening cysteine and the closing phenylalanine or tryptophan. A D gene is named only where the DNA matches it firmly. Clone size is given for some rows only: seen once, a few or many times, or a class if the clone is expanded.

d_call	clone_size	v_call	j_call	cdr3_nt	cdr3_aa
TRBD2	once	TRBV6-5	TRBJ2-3	TGTGCCAGCAGACCTGGGCTAGCGGGAACAGATACGCAGTATTTT	CASRPGLAGTDTQYF
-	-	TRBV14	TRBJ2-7	TGTGCCAGCAGCCTGCCCGGGGGCGAGCAGTACTTC	CASSLPGGEQYF
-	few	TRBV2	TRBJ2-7	TGTGCCACCACCGACGATCGGGGTTACGAGCAGTACTTC	CATTDDRGYEQYF
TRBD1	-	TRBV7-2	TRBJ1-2	TGTGCCAGCAGCTTGACAGGGGAGGGTGGCTACACCTTC	CASSLTGEGGYTF
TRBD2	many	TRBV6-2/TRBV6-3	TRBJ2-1	TGTGCCAGCAGTTACTCCACTAGCGGGAGCCATGAGCAGTTCTTC	CASSYSTSGSHEQFF
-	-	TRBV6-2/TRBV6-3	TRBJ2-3	TGTGCCAGCAGTTACGAAAGACAGAGCTCCGTTTACACAGATACGCAGTATTTT	CASSYERQSSVYTDTQYF
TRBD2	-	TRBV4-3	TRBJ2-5	TGCGCCAGCAGCCAAGGCGATGGGGGGGGACAAGAGACCCAGTACTTC	CASSQGDGGGQETQYF
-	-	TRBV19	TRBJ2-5	TGTGCCAGTAGTATGAGGGGGATCCAAGAGACCCAGTACTTC	CASSMRGIQETQYF
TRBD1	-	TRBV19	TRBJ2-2	TGTGCCAGTATCATCAAACAGGGGACCGGGGAGCTGTTTTTT	CASIIKQGTGELFF
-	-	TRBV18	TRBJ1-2	TGTGCCAGCTCACCACCGAGGGACTGGGAGAATTATGGCTACACCTTC	CASSPPRDWENYGYTF
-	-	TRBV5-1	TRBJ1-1	TGCGCCAGCAGCTTAGGTGGTCGGGGAGCTTTCTTT	CASSLGGRGAFF
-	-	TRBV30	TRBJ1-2	TGTGCCTGGAGTTATGGGGGGTTGTTGAGGTATGGCTACACCTTC	CAWSYGGLLRYGYTF
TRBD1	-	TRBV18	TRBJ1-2	TGTGCCAGCTCAGAAAGGACAGGGGGCTACACCTTC	CASSERTGGYTF
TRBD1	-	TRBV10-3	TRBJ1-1	TGTGCCATCAGTGAGTCGGGGACAGCAGAAGCTTTCTTT	CAISESGTAEAFF
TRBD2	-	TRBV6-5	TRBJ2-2	TGTGCCAGCAGTTACGGACTAGCGGGCAGCGGGGAGCTGTTTTTT	CASSYGLAGSGELFF
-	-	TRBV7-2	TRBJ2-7	TGTGCCAGCAGCCCCGGCCGGGACTCCTCCTACGAGCAGTACTTC	CASSPGRDSSYEQYF
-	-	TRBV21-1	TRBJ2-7	TGTGCCAGCAGCAAAGGAGAGGGTAGCTCCTACGAGCAGTACTTC	CASSKGEGSSYEQYF
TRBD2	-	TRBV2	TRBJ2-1	TGTGCCAGCAGTGAAAGCGGGAGTTACAATGAGCAGTTCTTC	CASSESGSYNEQFF
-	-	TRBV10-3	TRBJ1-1	TGTGCCATCAGTGAGTCCACTATGAACACTGAAGCTTTCTTT	CAISESTMNTEAFF
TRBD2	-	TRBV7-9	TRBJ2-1	TGTGCCAGCAGCTCTTCGACTAGCGGGAGCTCCTACAATGAGCAGTTCTTC	CASSSSTSGSSYNEQFF
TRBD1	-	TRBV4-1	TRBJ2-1	TGCGCCAGCAGCCAAGGGATGAGGGGGCGAAGGGGAAATGAGCAGTTCTTC	CASSQGMRGRRGNEQFF
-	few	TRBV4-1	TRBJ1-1	TGCGCCAGCAGCCACATGGGGGGCACTGAAGCTTTCTTT	CASSHMGGTEAFF
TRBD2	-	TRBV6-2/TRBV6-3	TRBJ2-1	TGTGCCAGCAGTTACCAGCGGGGGGGCTTCAATGAGCAGTTCTTC	CASSYQRGGFNEQFF
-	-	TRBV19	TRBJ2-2	TGTGCCAGTACAATTAACAAAAACACCGGGGAGCTGTTTTTT	CASTINKNTGELFF
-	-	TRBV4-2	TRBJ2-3	TGTGCCAGCAGCGCCTACAGGGATGAGAAAGATACGCAGTATTTT	CASSAYRDEKDTQYF
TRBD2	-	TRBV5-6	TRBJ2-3	TGTGCCAGCAGCTTAAATCCGACTAGCTCAGATACGCAGTATTTT	CASSLNPTSSDTQYF